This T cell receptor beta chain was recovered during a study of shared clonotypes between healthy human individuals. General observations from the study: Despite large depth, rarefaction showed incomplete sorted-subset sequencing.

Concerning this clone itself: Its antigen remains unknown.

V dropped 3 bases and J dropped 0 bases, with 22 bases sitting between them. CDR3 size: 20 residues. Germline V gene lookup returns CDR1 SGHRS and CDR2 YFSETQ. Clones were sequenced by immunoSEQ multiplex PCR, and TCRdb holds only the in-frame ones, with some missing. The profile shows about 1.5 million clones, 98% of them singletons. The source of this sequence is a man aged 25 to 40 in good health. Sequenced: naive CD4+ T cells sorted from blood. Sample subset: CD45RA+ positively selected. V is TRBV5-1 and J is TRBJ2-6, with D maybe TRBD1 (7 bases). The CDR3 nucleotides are TGCGCCAGCAGCTGGGGGGCAAGACAGGGTGGGAGCTCTGGGGCCAACGTCCTGACTTTC. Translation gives CASSWGARQGGSSGANVLTF.